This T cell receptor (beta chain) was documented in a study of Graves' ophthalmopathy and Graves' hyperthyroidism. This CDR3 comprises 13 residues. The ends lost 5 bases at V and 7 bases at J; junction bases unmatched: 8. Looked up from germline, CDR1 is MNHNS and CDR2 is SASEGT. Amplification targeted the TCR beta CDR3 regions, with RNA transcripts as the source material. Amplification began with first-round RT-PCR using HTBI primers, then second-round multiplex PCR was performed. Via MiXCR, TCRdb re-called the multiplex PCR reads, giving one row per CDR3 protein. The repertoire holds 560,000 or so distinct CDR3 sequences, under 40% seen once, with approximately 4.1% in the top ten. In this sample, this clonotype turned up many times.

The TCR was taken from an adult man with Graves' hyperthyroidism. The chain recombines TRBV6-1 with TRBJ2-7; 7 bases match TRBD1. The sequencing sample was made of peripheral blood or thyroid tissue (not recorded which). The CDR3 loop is CASSSPGQVEQYF. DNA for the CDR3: TGTGCCAGCAGTTCTCCCGGACAGGTTGAGCAGTACTTC.